This TCR beta chain was profiled in a study of early T cells in non-severe SARS-CoV-2 infection. Germline V lookup: CDR1 SQVTM, CDR2 ANQGSEA. V was pared by 7 bases and J by 5 bases, with 18 bases between. This CDR3 region has 14 residues. TCRdb independently ran MiXCR on the 5' RACE reads; one entry per CDR3 protein. The sample records approximately 74,000 distinct CDR3 sequences, more than 13% being singletons. The sample holds many counts of this clonotype. This receptor was identified in an adult who was a healthcare worker with PCR-confirmed SARS-CoV-2 infection or an uninfected control (not recorded which). Sequenced sample: whole blood. The chain combines TRBV29-1 with TRBJ2-1, with D perhaps matching TRBD1 (5 bases). The CDR3 sequence is CSAPGQKLNNEQFF. CDR3 DNA sequence: TGCAGCGCCCCAGGGCAGAAACTAAACAATGAGCAGTTCTTC.